This TCR beta chain came from a study of blood T cell repertoires in COVID-19. In the study overall: The study drew acute and convalescent COVID-19 samples from the United States, Italy and Spain.

Donors were grouped by their self-reported clinical history. Trimming at V came to 5 bases and at J to 7 bases, leaving 4 bases not matched to a gene. The CDR3 extends over 13 amino acids. Germline lookup yields CDR1 MNHEY and CDR2 SVGAGI. Here immunoSEQ multiplex PCR was the method, and the copy in TCRdb shows in-frame clones only, minus some. The sample contains around 120,000 clones, 80% to 90% of which appear only once. The chain is built from TRBV6-5 and TRBJ2-4; 8 bases are a match to TRBD1. Sequencing input: PBMCs or T cells enriched from blood (not recorded which). The sequence derives from a woman between 45 and 60 years old who had recovered from COVID-19. As DNA, the CDR3 is TGTGCCAGCAGTAGGACAGGGAGGAACATTCAGTACTTC. The encoded protein is CASSRTGRNIQYF.